This T cell receptor beta chain is drawn from a study of blood T cells in healthy people across ages. For the second PCR, which ran for roughly 6 to 11 cycles, a sample-barcoded 5' primer and a J-beta primer mix were used. MiXCR, applied by TCRdb to the 5' RACE reads, yields one record per CDR3 protein. The data contain around 1,000,000 distinct CDR3 sequences, more than 30% of them singletons. Deletions cut 3 bases from V and 1 base from J, with 12 bases between. This CDR3 region has 14 residues. Germline V gene sequence: CDR1 DFQATT, CDR2 SNEGSKA (reference sequence). Peripheral blood samples of approximately 10 milliliters were drawn from each donor. Total RNA amounts of at least 5 micrograms were extracted per sample.

Sequencing was done on a sample of blood. The chain employs TRBV20-1 and TRBJ2-5; D is ambiguous. The sequence derives from a man aged 18 to 30 in good health. The DNA for the CDR3 is TGCAGTGCTAGTGTCACGGGCAGCCAAGAGACCCAGTACTTC. Translated, it gives CSASVTGSQETQYF.